This TCR beta chain appears in the sequencing data of a study of immune characterization of retroperitoneal liposarcoma. Germline V gene lookup returns CDR1 SGHTA and CDR2 FQGNSA. The CDR3 is 14 amino acids. The V gene end was trimmed by 3 bases and the J gene end by 3 bases; junction bases not matched to a gene: 3. This clonotype was observed a few times. TCRdb redid the calling of the PCR reads with MiXCR, one entry per CDR3 protein. The sample shows about 7,600 distinct CDR3 sequences, more than 35% of them seen only once. What was sequenced was tumor tissue. V and J are TRBV7-2 and TRBJ2-5; 8 bases align to TRBD2. This TCR derives from a male donor with retroperitoneal liposarcoma. The CDR3 spells CASSLGTRKETQYF. In DNA, the CDR3 is TGTGCCAGCAGCTTGGGGACTAGGAAAGAGACCCAGTACTTC.